Listed here is a single T cell receptor (beta chain). Its antigen remains unknown. Documented treatment: roughly 11-day PBMC culture with coronavirus spike peptide pools or control peptides (ViraFEST assay). The data were obtained in a study of vaccination and CD4 T cells after COVID-19. Sequenced with the Oncomine TCR Beta short-read assay was DNA taken from cultured CD4+ T cells. A single record per CDR3 protein comes from TCRdb applying MiXCR to the PCR reads. The sample holds 15,000 to 16,000 distinct CDR3 sequences; around 73% are singletons and the top ten take approximately 11%. Sequenced input: CD4+ T cells from blood, cultured in vitro. The sequence was collected from a human donor who had recovered from COVID-19.

CDR3 sequence: CASSYLPGTGNTEAFF. The CDR3 region has the DNA TGTGCCAGCAGTTACCTCCCCGGGACGGGGAACACTGAAGCTTTCTTT. V gene TRBV6-2 or TRBV6-3 combines with J gene TRBJ1-1; TRBD1 might be the D (5 bases). V dropped 2 bases and J dropped 1 base, with 14 bases sitting between them. The CDR3 has 16 amino acids. CDR1 and CDR2 from the germline V gene are MNHEY and SVGEGT.